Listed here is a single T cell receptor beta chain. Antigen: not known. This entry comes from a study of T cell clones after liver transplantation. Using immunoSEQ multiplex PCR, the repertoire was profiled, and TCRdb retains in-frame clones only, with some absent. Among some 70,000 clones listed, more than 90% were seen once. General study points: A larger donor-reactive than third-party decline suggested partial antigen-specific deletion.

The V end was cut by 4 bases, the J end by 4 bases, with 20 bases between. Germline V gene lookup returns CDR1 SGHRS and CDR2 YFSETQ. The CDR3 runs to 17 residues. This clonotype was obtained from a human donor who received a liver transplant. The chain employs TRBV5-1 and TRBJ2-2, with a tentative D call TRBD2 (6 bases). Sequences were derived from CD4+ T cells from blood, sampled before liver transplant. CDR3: CASSPAAGFGGTGELFF. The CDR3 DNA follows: TGCGCCAGCAGCCCGGCTGCGGGGTTCGGTGGCACCGGGGAGCTGTTTTTT.